These 13 T cell receptor beta chains share one sample of origin, sequenced in a study of blood T cell repertoires in COVID-19. TCRdb keeps only in-frame clones here, not all; method: immunoSEQ multiplex PCR. The table records 150,000 to 200,000 clones, 75% to 90% of them present only once. The sample comprised PBMCs or T cells enriched from blood (not recorded which). These receptors were collected from a man aged 70-80 years who had been exposed to COVID-19.

The CDR3 coding sequence is TGCGCCAGCAGGCCGACAGGGAACTCTGGAAACACCATATATTTT. Its translation: CASRPTGNSGNTIYF. The chain joins TRBV5-1 to TRBJ1-3, with 7 bases fitting TRBD1. Germline CDR1 SGHRS, CDR2 YFSETQ. The CDR3 spans 15 residues. J lost 0 bases, V lost 5 bases, and 5 bases had no gene match.

This rearrangement joins TRBV4-3 to TRBJ1-1; 7 bases are a match to TRBD1. The germline gives CDR1 LGHNA, CDR2 YSLEER. CDR3 length equals 15 residues. The V gene end was trimmed by 4 bases and the J gene end by 0 bases; junction bases not matched to a gene: 5. The CDR3 DNA follows: TGCGCCAGCAGCCCTACCGGACAGGTGAACACTGAAGCTTTCTTT. Its translation is CASSPTGQVNTEAFF.

The chain employs TRBV14 and TRBJ1-5; D may be TRBD1 (5 bases). This CDR3 is 14 amino acids long. V dropped 3 bases and J dropped 4 bases, with 10 bases sitting between them. Germline CDR1 and CDR2: SGHDN and FVKESK. DNA for the CDR3: TGTGCCAGCAGCCACGGCGGGGGGAATCAGCCCCAGCATTTT. The encoded protein is CASSHGGGNQPQHF. The whole variable domain, filled in from reference TRBV14 and TRBJ1-5, reads EAGVTQFPSHSVIEKGQTVTLRCDPISGHDNLYWYRRVMGKEIKFLLHFVKESKQDESGMPNNRFLAERTGGTYSTLKVQPAELEDSGVYFCASSHGGGNQPQHFGDGTRLSIL.

The V and J genes are TRBV4-3 and TRBJ2-7; 9 nucleotides match TRBD2. This CDR3 has 18 residues. The germline gives CDR1 LGHNA, CDR2 YSLEER. V lost 0 bases, J lost 8 bases, and 17 bases stayed unmatched. CDR3 DNA sequence: TGCGCCAGCAGCCAAGATCCAAGAGTAGCGGGAGAATTTTTCCAGCAGTACTTC. Translating gives CASSQDPRVAGEFFQQYF.

This chain joins TRBV11-2 and TRBJ1-1; tentatively, D is TRBD1 (5 bases). Trimming removed 0 bases from V and 5 bases from J, with 10 bases in between. The CDR3 totals 14 residues. Germline CDR1 reads SGHAT; CDR2 reads FQNNGV. CDR3 in amino acids: CASSLDGGWTEAFF. The CDR3, as DNA: TGTGCCAGCAGCTTAGACGGGGGATGGACTGAAGCTTTCTTT.

The chain has TRBV12-3 or TRBV12-4 and TRBJ1-3; D remains ambiguous. Trimming left V 3 bases short and J 8 bases short, with 11 bases between. CDR3 length: 13 amino acids. CDR3 bases: TGTGCCAGCAGTTTCTGGGGAGGGCACACCATATATTTT. Protein product: CASSFWGGHTIYF.

The chain recombines TRBV28 with TRBJ2-3; 7 bases line up with TRBD1. Germline V gene sequence: CDR1 MDHEN, CDR2 SYDVKM. V was clipped by 1 base and J by 1 base; unmatched bases: 2. The CDR3 contains 15 residues. CDR3 loop: CASSLSGQGTDTQYF. The DNA for the CDR3 is TGTGCCAGCAGTTTATCCGGACAGGGCACAGATACGCAGTATTTT.

As concerns this clone: The limits of the CDR3 on the DNA are not certain, so only TCRdb's listed CDR3 is given. V usage is TRBV21-1 and J usage is TRBJ1-2; the table names TRBD1, a call not compared with the DNA. TRBV21-1 is a pseudogene. 14 amino acids form the CDR3, both terminal residues included. The CDR3 spells CASSKVGQGNGYTF.

This clone is a singleton in its sample. The chain carries TRBV6-5 and TRBJ2-3, with 7 positions matching TRBD2. The CDR3 covers 15 residues. V shed 6 bases and J 0 bases; nucleotides not matched to a gene: 6. From germline, CDR1 is MNHEY and CDR2 SVGAGI. In DNA form, the CDR3 reads TGTGCCAGCAGGGGGCGGCGGGAGAGCACAGATACGCAGTATTTT. Its protein product is CASRGRRESTDTQYF.

The chain is built from TRBV5-6 and TRBJ2-2, with 8 positions matching TRBD1. After removal of 5 bases from V and 1 base from J, the junction contained 4 bases not matched to a gene. Germline CDR1 and CDR2: SGHDT and YYEEEE. The CDR3 totals 15 residues. For the CDR3, the DNA is TGTGCCAGCAGAACCGGGACAGGGAACACCGGGGAGCTGTTTTTT. Protein product: CASRTGTGNTGELFF. The variable domain in full, completed from reference TRBV5-6 and TRBJ2-2, reads DAGVTQSPTHLIKTRGQQVTLRCSPKSGHDTVSWYQQALGQGPQFIFQYYEEEERQRGNFPDRFSGHQFPNYSSELNVNALLLGDSALYLCASRTGTGNTGELFFGEGSRLTVL.

V usage is TRBV7-8 and J usage is TRBJ2-5; 8 bases fit TRBD2. The germline gives CDR1 SGHVS, CDR2 FQNEAQ. The CDR3 is 16 amino acids. Germline trimming cut 3 bases from V and 5 bases from J; bases unmatched to any gene: 11. CDR3 in amino acids: CASSLGGRLQGETQYF. The CDR3, as DNA: TGTGCCAGCAGCTTGGGCGGGAGGCTCCAGGGTGAGACCCAGTACTTC.

V gene TRBV11-2 combines with J gene TRBJ2-5; a possible D gene is TRBD1 (5 bases). V lost 0 bases and J lost 2, with 7 bases in between. This CDR3 spans 14 amino acids. The germline V gene has CDR1 SGHAT and CDR2 FQNNGV. The chain's CDR3 is CASSLDRTQETQYF. The CDR3 DNA follows: TGTGCCAGCAGCTTAGATAGGACACAAGAGACCCAGTACTTC.

The J gene is TRBJ2-3, the V gene TRBV5-1; 10 nucleotides align to TRBD1. Germline V gene sequence: CDR1 SGHRS, CDR2 YFSETQ. The V and J ends lost 4 bases and 6 bases, in that order; junction bases with no gene match: 5. The CDR3 consists of 14 residues. The CDR3 sequence: CASSAGQGWDTQYF. The CDR3 nucleotides are TGCGCCAGCAGCGCGGGACAGGGGTGGGATACGCAGTATTTT.